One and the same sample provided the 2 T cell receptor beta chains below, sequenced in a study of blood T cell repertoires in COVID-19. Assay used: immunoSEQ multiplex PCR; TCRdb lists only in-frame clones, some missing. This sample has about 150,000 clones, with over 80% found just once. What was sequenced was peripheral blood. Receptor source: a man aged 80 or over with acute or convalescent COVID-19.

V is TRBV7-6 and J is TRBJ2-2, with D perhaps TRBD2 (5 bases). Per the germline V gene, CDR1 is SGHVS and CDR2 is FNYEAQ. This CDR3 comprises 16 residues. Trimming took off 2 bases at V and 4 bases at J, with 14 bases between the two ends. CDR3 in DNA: TGTGCCAGCAGCTTAAGTAGTGGAGGAAGCACCGGGGAGCTGTTTTTT. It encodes CASSLSSGGSTGELFF.

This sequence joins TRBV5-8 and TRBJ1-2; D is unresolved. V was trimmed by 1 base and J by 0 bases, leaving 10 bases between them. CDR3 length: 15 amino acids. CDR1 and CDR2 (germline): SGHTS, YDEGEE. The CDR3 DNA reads TGTGCCAGCAGCTTGCGCACAGTGACTAACTATGGCTACACCTTC. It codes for CASSLRTVTNYGYTF.